This note documents a single TCR beta chain sequence. The template for TCR beta VDJ and CDR3 sequence profiling was genomic DNA. Each CDR3 protein gets one entry after TCRdb re-called the reads with MiXCR. The sample consists of around 200,000 distinct CDR3 sequences, 55% to 65% of them appearing once. CD8+CD57+ cell expansion had been shown by flow cytometry in patients chosen for sequencing. Every patient was diagnosed with severe acquired aplastic anemia. Blood was sampled before the patients had received any therapy. This sample is drawn from a study of CD8+CD57+ T cells in acquired aplastic anemia. Trimming cost V 0 bases and J 2 bases, with 16 bases left between them. CDR3 length: 17 amino acids. Germline V gene sequence: CDR1 DFQATT, CDR2 SNEGSKA (reference sequence).

The genes are TRBV20-1 and TRBJ2-2, with D tentatively TRBD1 (5 bases). What was sequenced was sorted CD4+, CD8+, or CD8+CD57+ T cells (not recorded which) from PBMCs. The TCR originated in a human donor with aplastic anemia. In DNA form, the CDR3 reads TGCAGTGCTAGAGATGCCGCCAGGGCAGCAAACACCGGGGAGCTGTTTTTT. It encodes CSARDAARAANTGELFF.